This TCR beta chain was found in a study of tumor and adjacent non-tumor tissue in lung cancer. The wider study: Stage I to III disease affected some 11 men and roughly five women aged roughly 30 to 80. General study points: Higher tumor TCR diversity was associated with shorter survival.

In germline, CDR1 is SGHNT, CDR2 YENEEA. CDR3 size: 14 residues. The library came from three nested PCR rounds adapted from ARM-PCR protocols. In TCRdb, the multiplex PCR reads were re-called with MiXCR into one record per CDR3 protein. The sample consists of roughly 65,000 distinct CDR3 sequences, just under 60% of them appearing once. No cell sorting was done before RNA was extracted from the tissue. Newly diagnosed lung cancer patients had thoracic surgery in China, August–late 2014, without prior chemotherapy. Turning to this clonotype: Its matching antigen is unknown. Lacking the conserved final phenylalanine or tryptophan, this CDR3 likely reflects a read error.

The TCR sequence derives from a man between 50 and 59 years old with non-small cell lung cancer. This chain joins TRBV11-3 and TRBJ2-2, with D maybe TRBD2 (6 bases). Sequencing used lung tumor tissue. CDR3 DNA sequence: TGTGCCAGCAGCCCCAACATGCGGGGTGGGGAACTGTTTTCT. This gives the protein CASSPNMRGGELFS.